This TCR beta chain was observed in a study of blood T cell repertoires in COVID-19 (dated by TCRdb to about 2020). Notes on the research overall: The collaborator samples originated in the United States, Italy and Spain and spanned the acute and convalescent phases of COVID-19. The dataset comprised deeply sampled blood TCRbeta repertoires from subjects exposed to, actively infected with, or recovered from COVID-19. The repertoires were released in a freely available public database intended as a resource for research on the immune response to SARS-CoV-2. The sample metadata nearly always contained a de-identified subject ID, COVID-19 status, age in years and sex. The prospective study material was composed of cDNA or gDNA derived from T cells, B-cell-depleted T cells, or PBMCs. Where available, HLA class I and class II types were taken from metadata supplied by the sample provider and were not determined by assay-based typing. The samples were drawn from the first 160 participants of the ongoing ImmuneRACE study and from 1,254 subjects provided by 6 global collaborators.

TCRbeta CDR3 regions were amplified from genomic DNA using the immunoSEQ Assay, a bias-controlled multiplex PCR. Turning to the authors' computational methods: Within the assay, amplification of reference gene primers was used to estimate how many nucleated cells each sample contained. To quantify the absolute abundance of each unique TCRbeta CDR3 rearrangement, sequence reads were collapsed and filtered. For each sample, productive Simpson clonality was calculated as the square root of Simpson's diversity index across productive rearrangements. TCRdb obtained this table from immuneACCESS and retained in-frame rearrangements with V and J assigned. These tables miss some clones; where compared with another copy, unresolved V genes account for less than half of the shortfall, and the remainder is unexplained. V, J and clone size are taken as reported in that table, and D and trimming were inferred from the DNA itself. This sample has around 480,000 clones in its table, and about 91% of those were observed once. Clones ranked in the top ten supply around an eighth of the sample.

One collaborating source in Seattle enrolled patients during active infection and followed them longitudinally through the course of disease. The collaborating institutions used their own protocols to collect whole blood in K2EDTA tubes. For TCRbeta analysis, collaborators shipped samples as frozen whole blood, isolated PBMCs, or DNA extracted from either of those sample types. Overall study outcomes, separate from this receptor: The quantity of clinical and demographic metadata differed by source and by participant and was supplied without curation.

CDR1 SGHRS and CDR2 YFSETQ are derived from the germline V gene. V sheds 3 bases and J sheds 2 bases, leaving 8 bases between their ends. The CDR3 covers 13 residues, taking in both the cysteine and the phenylalanine. Only CDR3 DNA is held: 39 bases, read in frame from base 1. With respect to this clone: The clone's antigen remains unknown. Base qualities are not at hand, and no much larger clone is one base apart.

This clonotype originated in a woman between 45 and 60 years old with COVID-19, enrolled during active disease. The V and J genes are TRBV5-1 and TRBJ1-2; the D gene lacks a confident call. The sequencing sample was made of peripheral blood. The DNA sequence reads TGCGCCAGCAGCTCGACACAAAACTATGGCTACACCTTC. Translated, it reads CASSSTQNYGYTF.